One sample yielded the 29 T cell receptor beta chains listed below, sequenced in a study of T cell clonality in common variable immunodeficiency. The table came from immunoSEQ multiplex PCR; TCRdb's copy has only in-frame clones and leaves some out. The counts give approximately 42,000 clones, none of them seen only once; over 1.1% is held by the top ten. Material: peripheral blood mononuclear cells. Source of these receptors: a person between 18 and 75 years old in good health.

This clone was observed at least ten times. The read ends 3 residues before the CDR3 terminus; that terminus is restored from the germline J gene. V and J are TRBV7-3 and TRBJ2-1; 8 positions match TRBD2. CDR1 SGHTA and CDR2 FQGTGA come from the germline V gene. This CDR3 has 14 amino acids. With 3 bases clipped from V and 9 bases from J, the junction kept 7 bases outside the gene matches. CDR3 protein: CASSFTAGVGEQFF. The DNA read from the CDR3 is TGTGCCAGCAGCTTTACAGCGGGAGTTGGTGAG.

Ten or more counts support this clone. Here the CDR3 reads CASSRGFLIETQYF. Incomplete CDR3 DNA: TGTGCCAGCAGCAGGGGCTTCTTGATAGAGACC. The chain links TRBV2 to TRBJ2-5, with D possibly TRBD1 on 6 matching bases. The read finishes 3 residues shy of the CDR3 end, and the germline J gene is used to complete it. The V end was cut by 6 bases, the J end by 4 bases, with 15 bases between. The CDR3 extends over 14 amino acids. Germline V CDR1 and CDR2: SNHLY, FYNNEI.

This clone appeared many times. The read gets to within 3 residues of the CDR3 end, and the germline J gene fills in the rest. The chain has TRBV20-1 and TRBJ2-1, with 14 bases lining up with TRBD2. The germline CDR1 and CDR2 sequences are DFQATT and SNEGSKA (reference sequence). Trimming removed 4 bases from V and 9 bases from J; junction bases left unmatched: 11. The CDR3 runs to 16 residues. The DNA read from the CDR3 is TGCAGTGCTACCGATCCTGGACTAGCGGGAGGCCGTGAG. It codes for CSATDPGLAGGRE. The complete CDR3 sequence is CSATDPGLAGGREQFF.

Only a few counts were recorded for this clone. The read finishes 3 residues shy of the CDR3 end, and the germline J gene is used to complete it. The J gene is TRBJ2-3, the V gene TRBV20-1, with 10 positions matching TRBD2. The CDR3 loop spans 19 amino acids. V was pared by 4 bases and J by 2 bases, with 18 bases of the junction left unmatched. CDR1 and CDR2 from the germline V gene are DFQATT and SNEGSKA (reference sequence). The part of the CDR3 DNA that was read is TGCAGTGCTACGACGGTACATATCGCTAGCGGGAGTAACACAGATACG. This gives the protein CSATTVHIASGSNTDT. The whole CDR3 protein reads CSATTVHIASGSNTDTQYF.

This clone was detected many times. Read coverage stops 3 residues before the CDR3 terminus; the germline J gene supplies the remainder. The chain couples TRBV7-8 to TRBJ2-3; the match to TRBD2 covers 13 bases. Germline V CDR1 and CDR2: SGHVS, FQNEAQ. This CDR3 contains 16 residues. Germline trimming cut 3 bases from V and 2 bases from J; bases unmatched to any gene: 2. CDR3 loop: CASSLGLAGPTDTQYF. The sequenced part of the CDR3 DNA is TGTGCCAGCAGCTTGGGACTAGCGGGGCCCACAGATACG.

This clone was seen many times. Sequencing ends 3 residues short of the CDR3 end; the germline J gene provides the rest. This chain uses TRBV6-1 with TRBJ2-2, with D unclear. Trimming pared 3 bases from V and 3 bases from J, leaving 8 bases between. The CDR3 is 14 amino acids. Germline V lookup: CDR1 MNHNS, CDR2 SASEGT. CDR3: CASSDRTYTGELFF. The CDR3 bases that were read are TGTGCCAGCAGTGATCGCACTTACACCGGGGAG.

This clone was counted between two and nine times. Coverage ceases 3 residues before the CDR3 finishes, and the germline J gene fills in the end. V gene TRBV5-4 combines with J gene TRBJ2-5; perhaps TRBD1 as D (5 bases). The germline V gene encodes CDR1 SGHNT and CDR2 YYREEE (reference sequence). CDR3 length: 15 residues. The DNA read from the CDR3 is TGTGCCAGCAGCTCCAGGGCTTTGGGCACAGATACC. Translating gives CASSSRALGTDT. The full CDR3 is CASSSRALGTDTQYF.

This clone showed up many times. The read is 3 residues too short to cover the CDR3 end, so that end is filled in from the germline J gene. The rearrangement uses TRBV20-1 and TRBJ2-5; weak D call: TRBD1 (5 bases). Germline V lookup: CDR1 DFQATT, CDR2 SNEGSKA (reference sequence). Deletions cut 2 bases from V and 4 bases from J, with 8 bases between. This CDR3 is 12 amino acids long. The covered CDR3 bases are TGCAGTGCTAGAAGGGGAATAGAGACC. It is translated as CSARRGIET. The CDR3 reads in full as CSARRGIETQYF.

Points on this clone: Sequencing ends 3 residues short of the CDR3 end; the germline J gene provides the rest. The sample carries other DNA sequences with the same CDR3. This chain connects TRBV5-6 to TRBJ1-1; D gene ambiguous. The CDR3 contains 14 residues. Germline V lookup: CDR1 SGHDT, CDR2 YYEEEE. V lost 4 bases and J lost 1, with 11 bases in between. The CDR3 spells CASSLEGTNTEAFF. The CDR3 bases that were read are TGTGCCAGCAGCCTGGAAGGCACGAACACTGAA.

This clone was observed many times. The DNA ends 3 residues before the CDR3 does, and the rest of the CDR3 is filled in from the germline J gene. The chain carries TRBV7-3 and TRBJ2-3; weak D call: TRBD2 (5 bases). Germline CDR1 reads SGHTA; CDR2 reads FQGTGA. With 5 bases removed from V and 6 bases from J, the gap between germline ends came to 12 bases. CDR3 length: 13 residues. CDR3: CASSTSGWDTQYF. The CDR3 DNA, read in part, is TGTGCCAGCAGCACCTCGGGGTGGGATACG.

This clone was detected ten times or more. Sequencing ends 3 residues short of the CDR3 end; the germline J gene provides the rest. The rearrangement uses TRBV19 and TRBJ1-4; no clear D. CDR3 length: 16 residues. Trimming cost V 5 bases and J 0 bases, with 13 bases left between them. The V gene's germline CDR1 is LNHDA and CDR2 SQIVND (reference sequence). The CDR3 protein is CASSPILRTTNEKLFF. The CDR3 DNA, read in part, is TGTGCCAGTAGTCCAATACTGAGAACAACTAATGAAAAA.

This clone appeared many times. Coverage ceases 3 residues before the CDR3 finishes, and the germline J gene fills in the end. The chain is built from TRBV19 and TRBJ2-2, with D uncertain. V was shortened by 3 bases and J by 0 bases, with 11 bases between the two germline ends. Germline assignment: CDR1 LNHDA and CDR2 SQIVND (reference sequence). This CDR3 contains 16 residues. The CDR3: CASSIQTPTNTGELFF. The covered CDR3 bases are TGTGCCAGTAGTATCCAGACACCTACGAACACCGGGGAG.

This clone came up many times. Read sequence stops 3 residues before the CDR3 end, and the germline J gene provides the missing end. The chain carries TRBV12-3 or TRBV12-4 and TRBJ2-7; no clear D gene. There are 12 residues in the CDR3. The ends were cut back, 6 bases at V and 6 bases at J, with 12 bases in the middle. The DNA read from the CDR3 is TGTGCCAGCAGCCTAGTCCGTACCGAG. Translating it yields CASSLVRTE. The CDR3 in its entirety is CASSLVRTEQYF.

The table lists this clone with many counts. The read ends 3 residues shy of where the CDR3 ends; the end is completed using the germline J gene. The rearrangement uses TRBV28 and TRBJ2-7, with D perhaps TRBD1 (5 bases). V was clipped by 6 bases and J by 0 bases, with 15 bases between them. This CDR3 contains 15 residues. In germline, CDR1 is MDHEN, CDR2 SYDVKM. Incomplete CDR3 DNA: TGTGCCAGCAGCGCACCAGGGCTTTCCTCCTACGAG. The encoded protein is CASSAPGLSSYE. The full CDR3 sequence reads CASSAPGLSSYEQYF.

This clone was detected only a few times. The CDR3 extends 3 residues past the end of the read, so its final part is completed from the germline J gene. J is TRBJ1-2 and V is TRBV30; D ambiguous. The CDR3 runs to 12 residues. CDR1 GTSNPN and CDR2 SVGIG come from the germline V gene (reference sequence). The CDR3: CAWSASGYDYTF. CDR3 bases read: TGTGCCTGGAGCGCGTCCGGGTACGAC.

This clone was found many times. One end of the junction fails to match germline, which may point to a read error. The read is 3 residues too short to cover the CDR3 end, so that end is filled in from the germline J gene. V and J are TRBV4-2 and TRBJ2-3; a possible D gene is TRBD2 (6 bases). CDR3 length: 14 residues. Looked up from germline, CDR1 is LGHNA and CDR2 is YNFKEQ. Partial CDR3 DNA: TGCGCCAGCAGCCAAGGTGGACTACCAGATACG. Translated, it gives CASSQGGLPDT. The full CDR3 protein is CASSQGGLPDTQYF.

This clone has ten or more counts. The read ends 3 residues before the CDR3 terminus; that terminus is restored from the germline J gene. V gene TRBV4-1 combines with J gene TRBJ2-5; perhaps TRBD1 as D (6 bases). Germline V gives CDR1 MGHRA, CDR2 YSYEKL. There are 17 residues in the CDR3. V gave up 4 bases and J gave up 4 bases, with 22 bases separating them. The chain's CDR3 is CASSPSQRPVGAETQYF. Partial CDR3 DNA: TGCGCCAGCAGCCCATCCCAGCGGCCGGTGGGGGCAGAGACC.

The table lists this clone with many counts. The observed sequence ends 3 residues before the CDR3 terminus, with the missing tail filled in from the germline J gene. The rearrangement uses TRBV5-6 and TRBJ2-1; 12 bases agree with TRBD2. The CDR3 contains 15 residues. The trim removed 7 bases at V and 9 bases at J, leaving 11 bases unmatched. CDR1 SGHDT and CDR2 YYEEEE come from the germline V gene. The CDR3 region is CASQGQLAGGGEQFF. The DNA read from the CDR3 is TGTGCCAGCCAGGGGCAGCTAGCGGGAGGGGGTGAG.

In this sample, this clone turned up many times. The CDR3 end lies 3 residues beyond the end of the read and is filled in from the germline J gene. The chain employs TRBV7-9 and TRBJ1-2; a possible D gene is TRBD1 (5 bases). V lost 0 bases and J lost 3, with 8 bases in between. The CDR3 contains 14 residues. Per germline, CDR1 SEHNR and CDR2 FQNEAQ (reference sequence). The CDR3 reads CASSLADSHYGYTF. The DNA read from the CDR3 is TGTGCCAGCAGCTTAGCCGACAGTCACTATGGC.

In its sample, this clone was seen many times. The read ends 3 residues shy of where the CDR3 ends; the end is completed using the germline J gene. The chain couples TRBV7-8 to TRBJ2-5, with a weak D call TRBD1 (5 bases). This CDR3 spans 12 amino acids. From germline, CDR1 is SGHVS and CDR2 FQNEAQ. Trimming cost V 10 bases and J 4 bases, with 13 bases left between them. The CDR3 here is CATGMSLETQYF. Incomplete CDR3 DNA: TGTGCCACAGGGATGTCATTAGAGACC. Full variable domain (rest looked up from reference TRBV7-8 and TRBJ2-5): GAGVSQSPRYKVAKRGQDVALRCDPISGHVSLFWYQQALGQGPEFLTYFQNEAQLDKSGLPSDRFFAERPEGSVSTLKIQRTQQEDSAVYLCATGMSLETQYFGPGTRLLVL.

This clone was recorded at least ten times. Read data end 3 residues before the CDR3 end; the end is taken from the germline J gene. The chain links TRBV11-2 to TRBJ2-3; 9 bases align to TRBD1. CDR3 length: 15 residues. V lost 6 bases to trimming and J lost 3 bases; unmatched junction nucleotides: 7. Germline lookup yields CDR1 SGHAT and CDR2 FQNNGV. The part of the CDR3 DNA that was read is TGTGCCAGCAGACCGTTACAGGGGGCAACAGATACG. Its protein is CASRPLQGATDT. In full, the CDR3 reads CASRPLQGATDTQYF.

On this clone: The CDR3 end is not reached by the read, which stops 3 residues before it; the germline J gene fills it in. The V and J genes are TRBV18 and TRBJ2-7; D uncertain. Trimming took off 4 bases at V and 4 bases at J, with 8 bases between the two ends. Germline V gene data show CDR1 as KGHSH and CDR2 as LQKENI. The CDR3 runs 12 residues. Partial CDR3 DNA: TGTGCCAGCTCACGGGCAGAATACGAG. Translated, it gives CASSRAEYE. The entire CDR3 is CASSRAEYEQYF.

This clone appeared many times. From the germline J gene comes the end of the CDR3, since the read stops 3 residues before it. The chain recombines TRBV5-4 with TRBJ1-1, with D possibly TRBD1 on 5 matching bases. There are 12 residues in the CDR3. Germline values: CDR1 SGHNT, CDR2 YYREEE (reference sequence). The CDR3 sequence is CASSFPMGGAFF. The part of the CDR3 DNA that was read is TGTGCCAGCAGCTTTCCAATGGGGGGA.

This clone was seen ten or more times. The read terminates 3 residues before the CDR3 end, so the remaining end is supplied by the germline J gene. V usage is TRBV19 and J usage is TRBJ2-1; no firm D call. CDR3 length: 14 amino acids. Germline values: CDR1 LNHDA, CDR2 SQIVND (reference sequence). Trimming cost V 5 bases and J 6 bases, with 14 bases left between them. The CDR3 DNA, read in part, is TGTGCCAGTAGTGACTCTGGCCGTAGCAATGAG. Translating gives CASSDSGRSNE. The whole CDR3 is CASSDSGRSNEQFF.

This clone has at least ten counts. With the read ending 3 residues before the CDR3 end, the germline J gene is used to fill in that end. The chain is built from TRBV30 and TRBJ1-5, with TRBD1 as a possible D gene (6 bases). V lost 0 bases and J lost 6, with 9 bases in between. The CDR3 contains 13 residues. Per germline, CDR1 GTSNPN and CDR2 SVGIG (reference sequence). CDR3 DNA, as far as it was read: TGTGCCTGGAGTGTACAGGGCGGTCAGCCC. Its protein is CAWSVQGGQP. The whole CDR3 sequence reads CAWSVQGGQPQHF.

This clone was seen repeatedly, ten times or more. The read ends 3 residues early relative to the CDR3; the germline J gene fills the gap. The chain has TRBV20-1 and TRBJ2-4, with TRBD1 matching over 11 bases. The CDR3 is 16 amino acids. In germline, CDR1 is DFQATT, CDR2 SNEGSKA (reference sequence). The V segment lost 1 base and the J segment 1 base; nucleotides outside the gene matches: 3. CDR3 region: CSARARDRGAKNIQYF. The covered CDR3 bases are TGCAGTGCTAGAGCCCGGGACAGGGGGGCCAAAAACATT.

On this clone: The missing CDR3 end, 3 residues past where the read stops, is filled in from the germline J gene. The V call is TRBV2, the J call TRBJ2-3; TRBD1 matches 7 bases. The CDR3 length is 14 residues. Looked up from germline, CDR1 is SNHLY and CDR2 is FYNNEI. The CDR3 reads CASSEGQLNQPQYF. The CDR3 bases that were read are TGTGCCAGCAGTGAGGGACAGCTAAATCAGCCG.

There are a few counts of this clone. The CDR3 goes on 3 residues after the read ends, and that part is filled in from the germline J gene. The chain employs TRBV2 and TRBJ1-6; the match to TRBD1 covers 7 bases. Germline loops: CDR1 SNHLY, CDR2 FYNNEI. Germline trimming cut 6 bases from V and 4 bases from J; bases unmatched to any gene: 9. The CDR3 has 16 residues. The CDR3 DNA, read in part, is TGTGCCAGCAGGATGCGTGTGGGACAGTATAATTCACCC. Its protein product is CASRMRVGQYNSP. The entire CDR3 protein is CASRMRVGQYNSPLHF.

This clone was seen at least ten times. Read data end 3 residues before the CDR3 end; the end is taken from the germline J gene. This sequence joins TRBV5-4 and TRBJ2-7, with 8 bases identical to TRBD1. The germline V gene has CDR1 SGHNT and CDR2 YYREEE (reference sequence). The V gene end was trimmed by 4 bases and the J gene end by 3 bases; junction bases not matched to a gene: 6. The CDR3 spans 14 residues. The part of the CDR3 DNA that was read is TGTGCCAGCAGCCCGGACAGGGTGGTCTACGAG. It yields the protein CASSPDRVVYE. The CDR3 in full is CASSPDRVVYEQYF.